The 11 T cell receptor beta chains below come from one sample, sequenced in a study of cytomegalovirus exposure and HLA in healthy donors. The study ran its PCR with 60 Vbeta and 13 Jbeta primers. TCRdb's table, derived via immunoSEQ multiplex PCR, lists solely in-frame clones and lacks some. In the table there are tens of thousands of clones, over 70% of which are singletons. Source material: PBMCs. Receptors originate from a man aged 60 to 75 in good health and CMV-seropositive.

The V call is TRBV4-2, the J call TRBJ2-3; 10 nucleotides agree with TRBD2. V dropped 1 base and J dropped 6; count of bases not matched to a gene: 7. The CDR3 length is 16 residues. The V gene's germline CDR1 is LGHNA and CDR2 YNFKEQ. As DNA, the CDR3 is TGTGCCAGCAGCCAAGCGCCTAGCGGGGGTTTTGATACGCAGTATTTT. Amino acid sequence: CASSQAPSGGFDTQYF.

CDR3 amino acids: CASSLGNTGELFF. DNA of the CDR3: TGTGCCAGCAGCCTCGGTAACACCGGGGAGCTGTTTTTT. The genes are TRBV5-6 and TRBJ2-2; D is uncertain. V dropped 4 bases and J dropped 2 bases, with 6 bases sitting between them. Germline loops: CDR1 SGHDT, CDR2 YYEEEE. The CDR3 runs 13 residues.

V and J are TRBV5-1 and TRBJ1-1; D unclear. Germline CDR1 reads SGHRS; CDR2 reads YFSETQ. CDR3 size: 13 residues. With 4 bases removed from V and 0 bases from J, the gap between germline ends came to 7 bases. CDR3 bases: TGCGCCAGCAGCCTAACAGTGAACACTGAAGCTTTCTTT. Translated, it gives CASSLTVNTEAFF.

The J gene is TRBJ1-3, the V gene TRBV4-1, with D possibly matching TRBD1 (5 bases). The CDR3 runs 17 residues. The V and J ends lost 0 bases and 1 base respectively, with 13 bases between them. The V gene's germline CDR1 is MGHRA and CDR2 YSYEKL. CDR3 bases: TGCGCCAGCAGCCAAGATGACGTCGACAGATCTGGAAACACCATATATTTT. Its protein product is CASSQDDVDRSGNTIYF.

The rearrangement joins TRBV5-4 to TRBJ2-5, with D possibly TRBD2 on 5 matching bases. The CDR3 sequence is 14 residues long. Per the germline V gene, CDR1 is SGHNT and CDR2 is YYREEE (reference sequence). Trimming cost V 3 bases and J 5 bases, with 14 bases left between them. CDR3: CASSWTKGGETQYF. CDR3 DNA sequence: TGTGCCAGCAGCTGGACGAAGGGCGGGGAGACCCAGTACTTC.

V gene TRBV5-6 combines with J gene TRBJ1-2, with D hard to call. The CDR3 is 13 residues long. Germline CDR1 SGHDT, CDR2 YYEEEE. The germline V and J ends were trimmed by 5 bases and 1 base, with 9 bases remaining between them. CDR3 amino acids: CASSTPGNYGYTF. CDR3 DNA sequence: TGTGCCAGCAGTACCCCAGGTAACTATGGCTACACCTTC.

This clone was picked up a small number of times. In the same sample, other DNA sequences code for this CDR3. V usage is TRBV7-8 and J usage is TRBJ1-3; a possible D gene is TRBD1 (5 bases). There are 17 residues in the CDR3. V shed 0 bases and J shed 0 bases, with 12 bases lying between them. The germline CDR1 and CDR2 sequences are SGHVS and FQNEAQ. The CDR3 loop is CASSLALAGGSGNTIYF. The CDR3 DNA reads as TGTGCCAGCAGCTTAGCGCTCGCGGGGGGCTCTGGAAACACCATATATTTT.

The chain employs TRBV6-5 and TRBJ1-1; D might be TRBD1 (5 bases). CDR1 MNHEY and CDR2 SVGAGI come from the germline V gene. V was trimmed by 6 bases and J by 5 bases, leaving 19 bases between them. This CDR3 is built from 15 residues. The CDR3 DNA is TGTGCCAGCAGCTCCCGACAGTCCCAGAGGACTGAAGCTTTCTTT. Residues: CASSSRQSQRTEAFF.

J is TRBJ2-2 and V is TRBV5-1, with D tentatively TRBD1 (6 bases). Germline lookup yields CDR1 SGHRS and CDR2 YFSETQ. Trimming removed 4 bases from V and 0 bases from J, with 10 bases in between. The length of the CDR3 is 15 residues. The CDR3 reads CASSHQGPNTGELFF. The CDR3 DNA follows: TGCGCCAGCAGCCACCAGGGGCCGAACACCGGGGAGCTGTTTTTT.

The chain carries TRBV10-3 and TRBJ2-7; D ambiguous. Germline CDR1 is ENHRY and CDR2 is SYGVKD. Trimming shortened V by 0 bases and J by 0 bases, and 6 bases separated the two germline ends. CDR3 length: 14 residues. The CDR3 region is CAISESTASYEQYF. The CDR3 DNA sequence: TGTGCCATCAGTGAGTCCACAGCCTCCTACGAGCAGTACTTC.

The sample holds one count of this clone. V is TRBV13 and J is TRBJ2-6, with D possibly matching TRBD2 (6 bases). Germline V gene sequence: CDR1 PRHDT, CDR2 FYEKMQ (reference sequence). The CDR3 consists of 15 residues. The V gene lost 7 bases and the J gene lost 3 bases, with 13 bases spanning the gap. CDR3 DNA sequence: TGTGCCAGCACTGGGAGGAGGTTTGGGGCCAACGTCCTGACTTTC. Protein: CASTGRRFGANVLTF.